This T cell receptor (beta chain) emerged from a study of OX40 agonist ivuxolimab in advanced cancers. Data came from immunoSEQ multiplex PCR; TCRdb stores just in-frame clones and leaves some out. Of 72,000 or so clones listed, roughly 80% are singletons. V shed 7 bases and J shed 6 bases, with 16 bases lying between them. CDR1 and CDR2 from the germline V gene are MNHNY and SVGAGI (reference sequence). The CDR3 sequence is 14 residues long. Source: CD4+ or CD8+ T cells sorted from blood, taken in a trial of the OX40 agonist ivuxolimab. The V and J genes are TRBV6-6 and TRBJ1-5; TRBD1 might be the D (5 bases). The receptor comes from an adult with an advanced solid tumor such as melanoma, head and neck, liver or kidney cancer. Here the CDR3 DNA reads TGTGCCAGCACCAGCGGGACGGTGAGTCAGCCCCAGCATTTT. Translating it yields CASTSGTVSQPQHF.